The 9 T cell receptor beta chains listed next were all sequenced from one sample in a study of blood T cells in healthy people across ages. Then a second PCR, running roughly 7 to 11 cycles, was carried out with a sample-barcoded 5' primer and a J-beta primer mix. In TCRdb, the 5' RACE reads were re-called with MiXCR into one record per CDR3 protein. The table has about 1,500,000 distinct CDR3 sequences, 42% seen once. Sample: blood. These receptor sequences come from a woman between 18 and 29 years old in good health.

To note about this clonotype: A read error may account for a junction end that differs from germline. The genes are TRBV4-1 and TRBJ1-2; 7 bases are a match to TRBD1. The CDR3 length is 15 residues. Germline CDR1 and CDR2: MGHRA and YSYEKL. CDR3 bases: TGCACCAGCAGCCAAGGGACAGCCCTTGGCTATGGCTACACCTTC. Its translation is CTSSQGTALGYGYTF.

The rearrangement links TRBV11-2 to TRBJ2-5; possibly TRBD2 for D (5 bases). V shed 0 bases and J shed 3 bases, with 20 bases lying between them. The germline V gene encodes CDR1 SGHAT and CDR2 FQNNGV. The CDR3 extends over 18 amino acids. CDR3 sequence (DNA): TGTGCCAGCAGCTTAGATCCACTCGGACTGCAAGGGAAAGAGACCCAGTACTTC. Its translation: CASSLDPLGLQGKETQYF. Full variable domain (rest looked up from reference TRBV11-2 and TRBJ2-5): EAGVAQSPRYKIIEKRQSVAFWCNPISGHATLYWYQQILGQGPKLLIQFQNNGVVDDSQLPKDRFSAERLKGVDSTLKIQPAKLEDSAVYLCASSLDPLGLQGKETQYFGPGTRLLVL.

In this sample, this clonotype turned up a few times. The V and J genes are TRBV10-3 and TRBJ2-1; D might be TRBD1 (5 bases). CDR1 is ENHRY and CDR2 is SYGVKD in the germline V gene. CDR3 length equals 19 residues. Trimming took off 2 bases at V and 3 bases at J, with 23 bases between the two ends. CDR3 nucleotide sequence: TGTGCCATCAGTGAGACGGATCGCCCCGACAGCAGGTACTACAATGAGCAGTTCTTC. Protein sequence: CAISETDRPDSRYYNEQFF.

V usage is TRBV6-5 and J usage is TRBJ2-1, with D tentatively TRBD1 or TRBD2 (6 bases each). There are 13 residues in the CDR3. V was cut by 6 bases and J by 9 bases, with 15 bases left in between. Germline CDR1 is MNHEY and CDR2 is SVGAGI. DNA for the CDR3: TGTGCCAGCAGATCGGGGGCCCTCGCTGAGCAGTTCTTC. Protein product: CASRSGALAEQFF.

The chain uses TRBV6-1 and TRBJ1-5; D not resolved. Trimming left V 2 bases short and J 8 bases short, with 10 bases between. In germline, CDR1 is MNHNS, CDR2 SASEGT. This CDR3 has 13 amino acids. CDR3 coding DNA: TGTGCCAGCAGTGAAAGTGGGTATAAGCCCCAGCATTTT. Translation gives CASSESGYKPQHF.

The rearrangement joins TRBV5-1 to TRBJ1-2, with unresolved D. Trimming left V 4 bases short and J 8 bases short, with 15 bases between. This CDR3 has 13 amino acids. The germline CDR1 and CDR2 sequences are SGHRS and YFSETQ. The CDR3 is CASSPDYPEGYTF. CDR3 sequence (DNA): TGCGCCAGCAGCCCCGATTACCCGGAGGGCTACACCTTC. Looking up the rest from reference TRBV5-1 and TRBJ1-2 gives the full variable domain: KAGVTQTPRYLIKTRGQQVTLSCSPISGHRSVSWYQQTPGQGLQFLFEYFSETQRNKGNFPGRFSGRQFSNSRSEMNVSTLELGDSALYLCASSPDYPEGYTFGSGTRLTVV.

On this clonotype itself: This may stem from a read error, because a much larger clone lies one nucleotide away. This sequence joins TRBV14 and TRBJ2-3; unclear D gene. CDR3 size: 11 residues. V was trimmed by 3 bases and J by 4 bases, leaving 2 bases between them. From germline, CDR1 is SGHDN and CDR2 FVKESK. Here the CDR3 DNA reads TGTGCCAGCAGCCACGCAGATACGCAGTATTTT. Amino acids: CASSHADTQYF.

This clonotype was recorded at least ten times. This sequence joins TRBV4-1 and TRBJ1-2; the D gene is possibly TRBD1 (6 bases). Trimming took off 1 base at V and 1 base at J, with 10 bases between the two ends. Germline CDR1 reads MGHRA; CDR2 reads YSYEKL. The length of the CDR3 is 15 residues. CDR3 amino acids: CASSQVAGVNYGYTF. In nucleotides, the CDR3 is TGCGCCAGCAGCCAAGTGGCAGGGGTTAACTATGGCTACACCTTC.

With regard to this clonotype: The junction shows a germline mismatch at one end, possibly a read error. This rearrangement joins TRBV12-3 or TRBV12-4 to TRBJ2-2; D may be TRBD1 or TRBD2 (5 bases each). The CDR3 has 13 residues. As DNA, the CDR3 is TGTGCCAGCACTCCGAATGGGGCCGGGGATCTGTTTTTT. It encodes CASTPNGAGDLFF.